A selection of T cell receptor beta chains follows, all from one sample in a study of blood T cell repertoires in COVID-19. Clones were sequenced by immunoSEQ multiplex PCR, and TCRdb holds only the in-frame ones, with some missing. This sample has roughly 200,000 clones; approximately 85% occur once, and the top ten carry approximately 6.2%. Source material: PBMCs or T cells enriched from blood (not recorded which). These receptors were taken from a man aged 35 to 55 who had recovered from COVID-19. The CDR3 runs from the conserved cysteine through the conserved F or W. The D gene is left open where the match is weak. Part of the rows lack a size; the others show once, few, many or a class for expanded clones.

size	V	J	D	length	CDR3	DNA
many	TRBV18	TRBJ2-1	TRBD2	15	CASSPRTSADNEQFF	TGTGCCAGCTCACCGCGGACTAGCGCAGACAATGAGCAGTTCTTC
once	TRBV28	TRBJ2-3	TRBD2	15	CASSASGRLADTQYF	TGTGCCAGCAGCGCGAGCGGGAGATTAGCAGATACGCAGTATTTT
.	TRBV7-9	TRBJ1-2	.	16	CASTLGRAMESGGYTF	TGTGCCAGCACCCTCGGAAGGGCGATGGAAAGCGGCGGCTACACCTTC
.	TRBV10-3	TRBJ2-5	.	11	CAARGEETQYF	TGTGCCGCCCGAGGCGAAGAGACCCAGTACTTC
.	TRBV5-1	TRBJ2-7	.	14	CASTNYPNSAEQYF	TGCGCCAGCACTAATTACCCCAATAGCGCCGAGCAGTACTTC
once	TRBV7-9	TRBJ1-4	.	15	CASSFIGGWAEKLFF	TGTGCCAGCAGCTTTATTGGGGGCTGGGCTGAAAAACTGTTTTTT
.	TRBV14	TRBJ2-1	TRBD2	17	CASSQDPRAGGPNEQFF	TGTGCCAGCAGCCAAGACCCCCGGGCGGGAGGGCCCAATGAGCAGTTCTTC
once	TRBV29-1	TRBJ1-2	TRBD1	12	CSVGDRGGGYTF	TGCAGCGTTGGGGACAGGGGTGGTGGCTACACCTTC
.	TRBV18	TRBJ2-7	TRBD1	14	CASSTSGTGVAQYF	TGTGCCAGCTCAACCTCCGGGACAGGGGTTGCGCAGTACTTC
once	TRBV27	TRBJ1-5	.	12	CASSSFEGPQHF	TGTGCCAGCAGTTCTTTTGAGGGGCCCCAGCATTTT
.	TRBV27	TRBJ1-1	.	16	CASSSPPATGDTEAFF	TGTGCCAGCAGTTCCCCCCCGGCCACCGGGGACACTGAAGCTTTCTTT
.	TRBV19	TRBJ1-1	TRBD1	15	CASNGQGLGYTEAFF	TGTGCCAGTAATGGACAGGGCTTGGGATACACTGAAGCTTTCTTT